The 3 T cell receptor beta chains below all came from one sample that was sequenced in a study of regulatory T cells in long-lasting Graves disease. Arm-PCR of CDR3 regions and iRepertoire HTBI primers were used to build TCR beta libraries. TCRdb recomputed calls from the multiplex PCR reads with MiXCR, one row per CDR3 protein. The sample has 350,000 to 500,000 distinct CDR3 sequences; about a sixth are singletons. Time point of the sample: newly diagnosed GD, antithyroid drugs for less than 3 months. Construction of the TCR library relied on RNA isolated from PBMCs. Another study also made use of these data, one on T cells in Graves' hyperthyroidism and ophthalmopathy.

The material was peripheral blood mononuclear cells (PBMCs), obtained at new diagnosis, from a patient treated with antithyroid drugs. The receptors were sampled from a woman aged 25 to 45 with Graves disease.

This clonotype was seen a handful of times. The J gene is TRBJ2-5, the V gene TRBV5-1; 7 nucleotides align to TRBD1. CDR1 and CDR2 (germline): SGHRS, YFSETQ. Germline trimming cut 4 bases from V and 5 bases from J; bases unmatched to any gene: 5. The CDR3 is 13 residues long. The CDR3 spells CASSNTGEETQYF. The CDR3 region has the DNA TGCGCCAGCAGCAACACAGGGGAGGAGACCCAGTACTTC.

This clonotype was counted many times. J is TRBJ2-3 and V is TRBV4-1; D ambiguous. V lost 0 bases, J lost 5 bases, and 9 bases lay in between. CDR1 and CDR2 (germline): MGHRA, YSYEKL. This CDR3 contains 14 residues. The CDR3 is CASSQDRVKDTQYF. CDR3 sequence (DNA): TGCGCCAGCAGCCAAGATAGGGTGAAAGATACGCAGTATTTT.

This clonotype was seen at least ten times. V is TRBV6-5 and J is TRBJ1-2, with D uncertain. Germline-derived CDR1 and CDR2 are MNHEY and SVGAGI. The length of the CDR3 is 12 residues. V lost 2 bases to trimming and J lost 4 bases, with 5 bases between them. CDR3 sequence (DNA): TGTGCCAGCAGTTACGGAGGCTATGGCTACACCTTC. This translates into CASSYGGYGYTF.